Each of the 10 T cell receptor beta chains below was sequenced from the same sample in a study of naive and memory T cell subsets. Broader study findings: Naive repertoires, especially CD8, held a few larger clonotypes, possibly memory cells re-expressing CD45RA.

These TCRs are of unknown antigen specificity. Both TRBC1 and TRBC2 were covered by a beta constant-region primer of two equimolar oligonucleotides. Ligated cDNA was amplified by four rounds of PCR with nested alpha and beta constant-region primers and SP2. Each CDR3 protein is one row after TCRdb ran MiXCR on the UMI-ligation and nested PCR reads. Seen here are about 150,000 distinct CDR3 sequences, over 20% observed once, and the top ten hold 0.085% to 0.11%. Specimen: naive CD4+ T cells from blood. The receptors here all came from a human donor in good health.

This clonotype was seen a single time. V usage is TRBV5-5 and J usage is TRBJ1-6, with 7 bases identical to TRBD1. CDR1 is SGHKS, CDR2 YYEKEE, per germline (reference sequence). Losses at the gene ends were 2 bases for V and 9 bases for J; bases not matched to a gene: 11. The CDR3 is 16 residues long. CDR3 amino acids: CASSFPSARQGSPLHF. The CDR3 DNA is TGTGCCAGCAGCTTTCCGTCAGCTCGACAGGGTTCACCCCTCCACTTT.

The V gene is TRBV7-3, the J gene TRBJ2-5; a weak D match, TRBD1 (5 bases). V was cut by 4 bases and J by 4 bases, with 16 bases left in between. The CDR3 contains 15 residues. The germline CDR1 and CDR2 sequences are SGHTA and FQGTGA. CDR3 sequence (DNA): TGTGCCAGCAGCTCATCCGCAGGGATTGGAGAGACCCAGTACTTC. Its protein is CASSSSAGIGETQYF. Based on the CDR3 plus reference TRBV7-3 and TRBJ2-5, the full variable domain is GAGVSQTPSNKVTEKGKYVELRCDPISGHTALYWYRQSLGQGPEFLIYFQGTGAADDSGLPNDRFFAVRPEGSVSTLKIQRTERGDSAVYLCASSSSAGIGETQYFGPGTRLLVL.

This chain links TRBV29-1 with TRBJ1-3, with TRBD1 as a possible D gene (6 bases). Germline V gene sequence: CDR1 SQVTM, CDR2 ANQGSEA. V lost 6 bases, J lost 2 bases, and 14 bases lay in between. The CDR3 extends over 14 amino acids. The CDR3 DNA reads as TGCAGCGTGAGGACCGGGACAACTGGAAACACCATATATTTT. Amino acids: CSVRTGTTGNTIYF. Variable domain in full (rest from reference TRBV29-1 and TRBJ1-3): SAVISQKPSRDICQRGTSLTIQCQVDSQVTMMFWYRQQPGQSLTLIATANQGSEATYESGFVIDKFPISRPNLTFSTLTVSNMSPEDSSIYLCSVRTGTTGNTIYFGEGSWLTVV.

The J gene is TRBJ1-1, the V gene TRBV30; 9 bases are shared with TRBD1. The CDR3 loop spans 14 amino acids. The germline CDR1 and CDR2 sequences are GTSNPN and SVGIG (reference sequence). V shed 4 bases and J 4 bases; nucleotides not matched to a gene: 7. The chain's CDR3 is CAWKGQGVFTEAFF. CDR3 nucleotides: TGTGCCTGGAAGGGACAGGGTGTTTTCACTGAAGCTTTCTTT.

Only a few counts were recorded for this clonotype. V and J are TRBV28 and TRBJ2-6, with TRBD1 identical over 10 bases. The V segment lost 4 bases and the J segment 0 bases; nucleotides outside the gene matches: 6. This CDR3 spans 18 amino acids. CDR1 and CDR2 from the germline V gene are MDHEN and SYDVKM. CDR3 amino acids: CASSSRTGGVSGANVLTF. CDR3 sequence (DNA): TGTGCCAGCAGTTCCCGGACAGGGGGGGTCTCTGGGGCCAACGTCCTGACTTTC.

The chain combines TRBV9 with TRBJ2-7, with 9 nucleotides matching TRBD1. The V and J ends lost 3 bases and 2 bases, in that order; junction bases with no gene match: 3. In germline, CDR1 is SGDLS, CDR2 YYNGEE. The CDR3 totals 14 residues. CDR3 sequence: CASSGGTGPYEQYF. The CDR3, as DNA: TGTGCCAGCAGCGGCGGGACAGGGCCCTACGAGCAGTACTTC.

This clonotype showed up many times. This chain uses TRBV6-5 with TRBJ2-5, with D unclear. The CDR3 is 15 residues long. CDR1 is MNHEY, CDR2 SVGAGI, per germline. V was trimmed by 0 bases and J by 2 bases, leaving 10 bases between them. The CDR3 sequence is CASSYSYTSQETQYF. For the CDR3, the DNA is TGTGCCAGCAGTTACTCTTACACTTCACAAGAGACCCAGTACTTC.

J is TRBJ2-3 and V is TRBV9; 9 bases agree with TRBD2. The V and J ends lost 0 bases and 7 bases, in that order; junction bases with no gene match: 6. From germline, CDR1 is SGDLS and CDR2 YYNGEE. This CDR3 contains 15 residues. CDR3 sequence: CASSVGGTSQYTQYF. The CDR3 bases are TGTGCCAGCAGCGTAGGGGGGACTAGCCAATATACGCAGTATTTT.

This sequence joins TRBV6-2 or TRBV6-3 and TRBJ2-1; 7 bases map to TRBD2. Looked up from germline, CDR1 is MNHEY and CDR2 is SVGEGT. The CDR3 is 19 amino acids. The V and J ends lost 10 bases and 8 bases, in that order; junction bases with no gene match: 29. This chain's CDR3 is CATQDPKGPGLNSGDEQFF. The CDR3 DNA follows: TGTGCCACCCAGGACCCGAAGGGGCCGGGACTAAATTCGGGCGATGAGCAGTTCTTC.

This clonotype has more than one count but fewer than ten. This rearrangement joins TRBV5-6 to TRBJ2-1, with 8 bases fitting TRBD2. The V gene's germline CDR1 is SGHDT and CDR2 YYEEEE. V was clipped by 4 bases and J by 12 bases; unmatched bases: 6. The CDR3 sequence is 12 residues long. CDR3 sequence reads: CASSRLREGQFF. The DNA of the CDR3 is TGTGCCAGCAGCCGCCTTCGGGAGGGGCAGTTCTTC.